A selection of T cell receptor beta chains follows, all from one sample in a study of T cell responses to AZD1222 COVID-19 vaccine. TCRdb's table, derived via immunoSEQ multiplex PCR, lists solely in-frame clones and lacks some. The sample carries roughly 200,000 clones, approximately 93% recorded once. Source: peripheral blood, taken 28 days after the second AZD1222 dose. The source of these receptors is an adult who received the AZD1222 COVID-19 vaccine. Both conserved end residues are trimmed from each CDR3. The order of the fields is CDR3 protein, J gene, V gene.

ASRRDLSGNTIY,TRBJ1-3,TRBV6-5
ASSEGRYTDTQY,TRBJ2-3,TRBV10-1
ASSLRRVGLDNEGYEQY,TRBJ2-7,TRBV19
ASSLEGGLNSGNTIY,TRBJ1-3,TRBV7-2
ASSQSQGSVQDAF,TRBJ1-1,TRBV3-1/TRBV3-2
ASSSGGVSSYEQY,TRBJ2-7,TRBV5-6
ATSARDRGGNQPQH,TRBJ1-5,TRBV24-1
AWSVLGVKENEQY,TRBJ2-7,TRBV30
ASSQTVAGGALGELF,TRBJ2-2,TRBV4-1
ASSIEQGRTGELF,TRBJ2-2,TRBV19
ASSLISRRGTEAF,TRBJ1-1,TRBV11-3
ASSLAIPSGNSGELF,TRBJ2-2,TRBV7-7
ASSRLAGAESTGELF,TRBJ2-2,TRBV5-8
ACKPGDSYEQY,TRBJ2-7,TRBV7-2
ASYTIDQHYNEQF,TRBJ2-1,TRBV21-1
ASSERAPDTEAF,TRBJ1-1,TRBV25-1
ASSLASGGNYGYT,TRBJ1-2,TRBV7-2
ASSLSGSAADTQY,TRBJ2-3,TRBV6-5
ATGSRGTGNSPLH,TRBJ1-6,TRBV24-1
AISRNQKETQY,TRBJ2-5,TRBV10-3
ASSPGTSGSRTPHSREQF,TRBJ2-1,TRBV6-6
ASSRVAGPNEQF,TRBJ2-1,TRBV14
ASSLVPGLAGGTDTQY,TRBJ2-3,TRBV28
ASSQGLGVGAF,TRBJ1-1,TRBV4-1
ASSPLWSSPSTDTQY,TRBJ2-3,TRBV3-1/TRBV3-2
ASKSGLSNQPQH,TRBJ1-5,TRBV27
ASSLARGATDTQY,TRBJ2-3,TRBV7-3
ASSPPGQGRNTEAF,TRBJ1-1,TRBV28
ASSLDFDQETQY,TRBJ2-5,TRBV11-2
ASSPGTGYYEQY,TRBJ2-7,TRBV27
AWSPGTSYGYT,TRBJ1-2,TRBV30